This note documents a single TCR beta chain sequence. Its antigen remains unknown. This record belongs to a study of vaccination and CD4 T cells after COVID-19. The overall study: Controls had a CEFX pool, an HIV-1 Nef pool, or no peptide added.

Treatment noted: approximately nine-day PBMC culture with coronavirus spike peptide pools or control peptides (ViraFEST assay). Findings of the study overall: Convalescent patients' clones that were vaccine-specific were spike mono-reactive in 304 of 307 cases. Convalescent patients studied were relatively few, and early post-infection timepoints were absent.

With the Oncomine TCR Beta short-read assay, DNA from cultured CD4+ T cells was sequenced. CD4+ T cells were cultured, and genomic DNA was extracted from them. TCRdb called the PCR reads again in MiXCR, with one record for every CDR3 protein. The table includes about 19,000 distinct CDR3 sequences, roughly three fifths detected once. The clonotype comes from a human donor who had recovered from COVID-19. Input material: CD4+ T cells from blood, cultured in vitro.

The CDR3 bases are TGCAGTGCTAGGGACAATAGGGCTTTCTTT. Its protein is CSARDNRAFF. The chain is built from TRBV20-1 and TRBJ1-1; tentative D call: TRBD1 (5 bases). Deletions cut 3 bases from V and 11 bases from J, with 10 bases between. Germline V gene lookup returns CDR1 DFQATT and CDR2 SNEGSKA (reference sequence). CDR3 length: 10 residues.